The 9 T cell receptor beta chains in this list originate from one sample, sequenced in a study of untreated major depressive disorder. General study findings and limits: CD4+ T cells from depressed patients used TRBV05-01 (Vbeta 5.1) more often than controls.

No antigen has been identified for these receptors. Data came from immunoSEQ multiplex PCR; TCRdb stores just in-frame clones and leaves some out. This table holds 10,000 to 15,000 clones, approximately 91% found once. The sequencing input was CD4+ T cells from PBMCs. The source is a man aged 25-40 years with major depressive disorder.

This chain joins TRBV2 and TRBJ2-7; D unclear. CDR3 length equals 15 residues. Germline values: CDR1 SNHLY, CDR2 FYNNEI. Deletions cut 8 bases from V and 5 bases from J, with 22 bases between. The CDR3 bases are TGTGCCAGCTCTCGAGAGGCGGCAGGCGAGGACGAGCAGTACTTC. Residues: CASSREAAGEDEQYF.

This clone came up once. This sequence joins TRBV30 and TRBJ2-3; TRBD1 might be the D (7 bases). In germline, CDR1 is GTSNPN, CDR2 SVGIG (reference sequence). V was shortened by 1 base and J by 2 bases, with 13 bases between the two germline ends. The CDR3 is made up of 15 amino acids. CDR3 nucleotide sequence: TGTGCCTGGAGTGGGGGGGACAGAGACACAGATACGCAGTATTTT. Its translation: CAWSGGDRDTDTQYF.

CDR3 sequence reads: CASNRGLGTEAFF. The CDR3 nucleotides are TGTGCCAGCAACAGGGGGCTCGGCACTGAAGCTTTCTTT. The chain recombines TRBV2 with TRBJ1-1, with 9 positions matching TRBD1. V gave up 7 bases and J gave up 4 bases; unmatched junction bases: 4. Looked up from germline, CDR1 is SNHLY and CDR2 is FYNNEI. CDR3 length: 13 amino acids.

V and J are TRBV9 and TRBJ1-2; no firm D call. The CDR3 has 15 amino acids. Germline lookup yields CDR1 SGDLS and CDR2 YYNGEE. V gave up 0 bases and J gave up 5 bases, with 14 bases separating them. This CDR3 is CASSVDRGGFYGYTF. CDR3 DNA: TGTGCCAGCAGCGTAGACCGGGGAGGCTTTTATGGCTACACCTTC.

The chain recombines TRBV19 with TRBJ1-2, with D maybe TRBD1 (5 bases). The V end was cut by 8 bases, the J end by 4 bases, with 14 bases between. There are 13 residues in the CDR3. Germline CDR1 and CDR2: LNHDA and SQIVND (reference sequence). CDR3 in amino acids: CASFDRGLYGYTF. The CDR3 DNA reads TGTGCCAGTTTCGATCGGGGACTCTATGGCTACACCTTC.

This clone was observed once. The rearrangement joins TRBV30 to TRBJ1-3; the D is unclear. Germline lookup yields CDR1 GTSNPN and CDR2 SVGIG (reference sequence). This CDR3 is built from 14 residues. V lost 3 bases to trimming and J lost 0 bases, with 9 bases between them. The CDR3 DNA sequence: TGTGCCTGGAGGGTCTCAGCCTCTGGAAACACCATATATTTT. Amino acids: CAWRVSASGNTIYF.

The rearrangement joins TRBV5-6 to TRBJ1-2; 7 positions agree with TRBD1. Germline values: CDR1 SGHDT, CDR2 YYEEEE. V lost 2 bases, J lost 5 bases, and 3 bases stayed unmatched. The CDR3 is 13 amino acids. The CDR3 nucleotides are TGTGCCAGCAGCTTACAGGGGAGATATGGCTACACCTTC. Encoded protein: CASSLQGRYGYTF.

J is TRBJ2-5 and V is TRBV6-1; 8 nucleotides align to TRBD1. This CDR3 is 14 amino acids long. V trimming: 5 bases; J trimming: 4 bases; junction bases outside the gene matches: 6. Per the germline V gene, CDR1 is MNHNS and CDR2 is SASEGT. The CDR3 is CASSRGQGGETQYF. The CDR3 region has the DNA TGTGCCAGCAGTCGCGGACAGGGAGGAGAGACCCAGTACTTC.

The chain joins TRBV7-3 to TRBJ2-1; 7 bases map to TRBD1. Germline V lookup: CDR1 SGHTA, CDR2 FQGTGA. The CDR3 has 13 amino acids. The ends lost 5 bases at V and 9 bases at J; junction bases unmatched: 7. The CDR3 DNA reads as TGTGCCAGCAGCAGTGACAGGGTGGCTGAGCAGTTCTTC. Amino acids: CASSSDRVAEQFF.